The subject of this entry is one T cell receptor (beta chain). This clonotype was counted at least ten times. Its cognate antigen has yet to be identified. The input lacks base qualities; no much larger clone sits a single base away. The TCR beta CDR3 regions were amplified from the RNA transcripts. The first round of RT-PCR for the TCR CDR3 was performed with the HTBI primer set and the Qiagen OneStep RT-PCR kit. Libraries were constructed in a second round of multiplex PCR, after which size selection and purification were performed. Paired-end sequencing of the libraries was performed with 100 bp reads on an Illumina HiSeq2000. The paper's data handling went like this. SOAPnuke was used to process the raw data, removing reads that contained adapters or uncalled bases, had a mean Phred below 15, or lacked an exact match to the constant primer or identifier. High-quality paired reads were merged with COPE v1.2.5, and unique nucleotide sequences were defined as clonotypes. Clonotypes were aligned to IMGT TRBV, TRBD and TRBJ reference segments using MiTCR v1.1. Analysis was restricted to V-J combinations with a frequency above 0.0001, which covered 99.2% of repertoires. The TCS score was defined as the ratio of F50 (clonal expansion) to E x V (chaos), calculated using BLOSUM62-based TCRdist between CDR3 peptides within each V-J. Welch's t-statistics and random forest reduced approximately 520 V-J features to 13, which were used in a naive Bayes classifier (R e1071). TCRdb reanalyzed the raw reads on its own, using fastp at Q25 for trimming and MiXCR for clone calling, and kept in-frame beta chains. Entries are consolidated by CDR3 protein sequence, retaining the most common genes and DNA. The V and J calls reflect TCRdb's pipeline rather than the authors' work. The sample data list about 270,000 distinct CDR3 sequences, and less than 30% of these were observed just once. The ten largest clonotypes hold approximately 30% of the sample.

The sample is drawn from a study of T cells in Graves' hyperthyroidism and ophthalmopathy (dated by TCRdb to between 2018 and 2020). For the wider study: Peripheral blood was sampled at the time of initial diagnosis, prior to any treatment. TCR V-J signatures able to tell the groups apart were searched for in a discovery cohort of approximately 95 patients, of whom around 42 had Graves' ophthalmopathy and some 60 had stable Graves' hyperthyroidism. Prospective prediction of ophthalmopathy was tested in an independent validation cohort of fewer than 20 hyperthyroidism patients and 15 to 17 patients who later progressed to ophthalmopathy. The 75 to 100 discovery patients were randomly split 7:3 into training and test sets. In addition, the study compared T-cell repertoires in thyroid tissue and in blood from about six Graves' hyperthyroidism patients. Following sampling, methimazole starting at 30 mg daily was given to hyperthyroidism patients, and high-dose intravenous methylprednisolone was given to ophthalmopathy patients. The paper describes TCR Vbeta CDR3 sequencing of around 130 peripheral blood samples, made up of 43 ophthalmopathy patients, roughly 72 hyperthyroidism patients and 17 progressor patients.

V has 9 bases trimmed and J has 2 bases trimmed; junction bases matching no gene number 13. The CDR3 goes from the cysteine to the phenylalanine over 16 residues. Only the CDR3 region is kept as DNA, spanning 48 bases read in frame from base 1. Looking up the germline V gene yields CDR1 SGHRS and CDR2 YFSETQ. General findings and caveats noted by the study authors: Most expanded thyroid clonotypes (frequency above 0.001) were also detected in blood, a finding suggesting that blood repertoires may reflect thyroid immune responses. No statistical method was used to fix the sample size in advance, and group allocation was not hidden from the investigators. During validation, the model predicted progression to ophthalmopathy a median of about 6.3 months ahead of onset, with 60% to 71% sensitivity and 72.22% specificity. A 13 V-J signature model separated ophthalmopathy from stable hyperthyroidism, with around 91% sensitivity and 81.08% specificity in cross-validation and 80%/75% in testing.

Hyperthyroidism patients were aged 18 to 65 years and newly diagnosed, with disease duration of less than 2 months. Exclusion was applied to patients with uncontrolled infections, other autoimmune diseases, pregnancy or lactation. Diagnoses were based on clinical symptoms, serum thyroxine and TRAb, thyroid ultrasound and orbital computed tomography. Blood from progressor patients was collected at the time of first diagnosis with hyperthyroidism, before any ophthalmopathy symptoms had appeared. Ficoll-Paque density gradient centrifugation was used to isolate PBMCs from 9.5 to 10 ml of fresh peripheral blood. Progressor patients were first diagnosed with Graves' hyperthyroidism and then developed ophthalmopathy during follow-up. Total RNA was extracted with Trizol reagent, and quality was checked on an Agilent 2100 Bioanalyzer.

The sample consisted of blood. In this chain, TRBV5-1 is recombined with TRBJ2-7, with TRBD2 identical over 11 junction bases. The receptor was derived from a man aged 35 to 55 with Graves' hyperthyroidism that later progressed to Graves' ophthalmopathy. CDR3 loop: CANTAGTSGYAYEQYF. The DNA reads TGCGCCAACACCGCAGGGACTAGCGGCTATGCCTACGAGCAGTACTTC.